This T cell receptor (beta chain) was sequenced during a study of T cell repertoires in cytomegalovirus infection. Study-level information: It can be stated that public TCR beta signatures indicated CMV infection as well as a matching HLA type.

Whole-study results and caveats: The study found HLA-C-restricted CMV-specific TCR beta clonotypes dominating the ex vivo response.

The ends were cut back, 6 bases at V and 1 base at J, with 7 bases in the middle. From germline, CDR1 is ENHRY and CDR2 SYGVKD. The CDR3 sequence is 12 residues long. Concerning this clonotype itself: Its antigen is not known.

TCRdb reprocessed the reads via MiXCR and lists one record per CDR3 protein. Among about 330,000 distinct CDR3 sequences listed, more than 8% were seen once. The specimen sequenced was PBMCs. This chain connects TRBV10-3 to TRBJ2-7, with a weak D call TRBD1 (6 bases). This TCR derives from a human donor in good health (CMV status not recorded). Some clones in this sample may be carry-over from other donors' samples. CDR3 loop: CAIRDRSYEQYF. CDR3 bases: TGTGCCATCAGAGACAGGTCCTACGAGCAGTACTTC.